This T cell receptor (beta chain) came from a study of graft-versus-host responses after intestinal transplantation. Whole-study context: Tacrolimus and steroids were given for around 3 years to all recipients after anti-thymocyte globulin induction.

Germline V gene sequence: CDR1 ENHRY, CDR2 SYGVKD. With V trimmed by 0 bases and J by 4 bases, 5 bases remained unmatched. The CDR3 consists of 16 residues. Study observations and caveats: Some GvH clones appeared in ileal mucosa or blood before recipient bone marrow. Elevated graft-versus-host to host-versus-graft clonal ratios in allografts were recorded for patients with graft-donor T cell macrochimerism.

Sequencing used immunoSEQ multiplex PCR; TCRdb keeps in-frame clones, though not all of them. Of tens of thousands of clones listed, approximately 92% are singletons. With regard to this clone: What it binds is unknown.

The posterior iliac crest or another site supplied bone marrow after transplant. This receptor was obtained from a human patient who received an intestinal transplant, so some T cells may come from the graft donor. The sample here was bone marrow, taken around 730 days after intestinal transplantation. The V gene is TRBV10-3, the J gene TRBJ2-2, with 7 nucleotides matching TRBD2. The CDR3 reads CAISESGGGSTGELFF. DNA for the CDR3: TGTGCCATCAGTGAGTCCGGGGGAGGGAGCACCGGGGAGCTGTTTTTT.